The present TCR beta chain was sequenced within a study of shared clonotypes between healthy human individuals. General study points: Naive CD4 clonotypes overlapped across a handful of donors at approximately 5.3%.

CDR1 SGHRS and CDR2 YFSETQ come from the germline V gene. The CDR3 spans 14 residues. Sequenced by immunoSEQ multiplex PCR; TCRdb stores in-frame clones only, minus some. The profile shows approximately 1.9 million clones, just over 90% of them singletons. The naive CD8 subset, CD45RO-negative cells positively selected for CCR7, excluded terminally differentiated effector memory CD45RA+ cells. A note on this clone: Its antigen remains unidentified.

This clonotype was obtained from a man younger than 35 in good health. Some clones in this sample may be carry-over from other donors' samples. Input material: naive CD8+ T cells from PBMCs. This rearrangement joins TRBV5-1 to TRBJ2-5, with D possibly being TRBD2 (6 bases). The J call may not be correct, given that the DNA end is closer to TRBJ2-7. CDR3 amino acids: CASSLWRGTYEQYF. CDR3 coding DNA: TGCGCCAGCAGCTTGTGGCGGGGAACCTACGAGCAGTACTTC.